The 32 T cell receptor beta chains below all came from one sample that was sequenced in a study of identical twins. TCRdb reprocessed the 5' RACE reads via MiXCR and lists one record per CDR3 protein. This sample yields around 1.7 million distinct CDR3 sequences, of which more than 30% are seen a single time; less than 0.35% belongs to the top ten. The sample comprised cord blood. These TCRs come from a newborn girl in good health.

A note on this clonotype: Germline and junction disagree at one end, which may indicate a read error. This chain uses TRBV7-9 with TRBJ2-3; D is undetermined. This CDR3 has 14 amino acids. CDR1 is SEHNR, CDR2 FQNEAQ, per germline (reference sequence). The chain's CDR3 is CASSGRTLTDTRYF. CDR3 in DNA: TGTGCCAGCAGCGGGCGGACCCTCACAGATACGCGGTATTTT.

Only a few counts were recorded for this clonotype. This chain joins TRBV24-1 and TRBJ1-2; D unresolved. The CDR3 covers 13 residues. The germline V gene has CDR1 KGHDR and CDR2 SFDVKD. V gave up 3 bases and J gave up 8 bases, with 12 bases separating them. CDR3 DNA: TGTGCCACCAGTGATCCCAGCGAGGGCGGCTACACCTTC. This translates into CATSDPSEGGYTF.

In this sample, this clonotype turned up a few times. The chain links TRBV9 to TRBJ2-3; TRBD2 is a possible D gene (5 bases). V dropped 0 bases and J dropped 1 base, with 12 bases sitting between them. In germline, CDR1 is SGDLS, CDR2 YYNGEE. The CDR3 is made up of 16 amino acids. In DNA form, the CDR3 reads TGTGCCAGCAGCGTAGATCGCCAGCGGCGCACAGATACGCAGTATTTT. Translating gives CASSVDRQRRTDTQYF.

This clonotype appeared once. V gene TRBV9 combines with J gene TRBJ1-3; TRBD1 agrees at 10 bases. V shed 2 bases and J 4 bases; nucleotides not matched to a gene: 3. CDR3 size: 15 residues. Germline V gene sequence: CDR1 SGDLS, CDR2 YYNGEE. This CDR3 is CASSVGQGTGNTIYF. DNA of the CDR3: TGTGCCAGCAGCGTGGGACAGGGGACCGGAAACACCATATATTTT.

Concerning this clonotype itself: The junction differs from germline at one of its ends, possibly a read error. This chain's CDR3 is CTSSLAGTYEQYF. In DNA form, the CDR3 reads TGCACCAGCAGCTTGGCAGGCACCTACGAGCAGTACTTC. The chain combines TRBV5-1 with TRBJ2-7; D unresolved. Germline V gene lookup returns CDR1 SGHRS and CDR2 YFSETQ. The CDR3 is 13 amino acids.

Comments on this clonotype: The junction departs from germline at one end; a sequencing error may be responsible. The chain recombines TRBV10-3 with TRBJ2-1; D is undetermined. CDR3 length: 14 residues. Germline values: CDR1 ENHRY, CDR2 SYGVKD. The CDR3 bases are TGTGCCATCAGTGATTATGAGTCCTACCATGAGCAGTTCTTC. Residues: CAISDYESYHEQFF.

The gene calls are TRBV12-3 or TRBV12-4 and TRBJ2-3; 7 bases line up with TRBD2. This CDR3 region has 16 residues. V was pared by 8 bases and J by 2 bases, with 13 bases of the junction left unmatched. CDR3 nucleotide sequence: TGTGCCAGCGGATCCCGGCTAGCGGAGGTCACAGATACGCAGTATTTT. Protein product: CASGSRLAEVTDTQYF.

CDR3 sequence reads: CASSQPRTGGASTGELFF. CDR3 bases: TGTGCCAGCAGCCAGCCAAGGACAGGGGGGGCCAGCACCGGGGAGCTGTTTTTT. This rearrangement joins TRBV4-2 to TRBJ2-2, with TRBD1 identical over 10 bases. Per the germline V gene, CDR1 is LGHNA and CDR2 is YNFKEQ. V shed 3 bases and J 4 bases; nucleotides not matched to a gene: 11. This CDR3 is built from 18 residues.

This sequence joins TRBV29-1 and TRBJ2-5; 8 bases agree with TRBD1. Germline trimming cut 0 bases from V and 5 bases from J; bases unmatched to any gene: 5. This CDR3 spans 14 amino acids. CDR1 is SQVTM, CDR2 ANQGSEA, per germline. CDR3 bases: TGCAGCGTTGAAGATTGGTCAGGGGGCGAGACCCAGTACTTC. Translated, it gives CSVEDWSGGETQYF.

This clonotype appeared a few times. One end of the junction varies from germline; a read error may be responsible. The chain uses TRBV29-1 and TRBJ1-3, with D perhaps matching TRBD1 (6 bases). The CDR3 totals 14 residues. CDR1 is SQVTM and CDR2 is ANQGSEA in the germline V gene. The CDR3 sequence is CSVSGAGAVNTIYF. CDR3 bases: TGTAGCGTTAGTGGTGCGGGGGCGGTAAACACCATATATTTT.

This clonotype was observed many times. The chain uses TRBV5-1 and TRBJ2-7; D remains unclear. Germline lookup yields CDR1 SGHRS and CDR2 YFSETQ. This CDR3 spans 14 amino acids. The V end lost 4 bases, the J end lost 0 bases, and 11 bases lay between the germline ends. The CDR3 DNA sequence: TGCGCCAGCAGCCCTCAGTCGAGCTCCTACGAGCAGTACTTC. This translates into CASSPQSSSYEQYF.

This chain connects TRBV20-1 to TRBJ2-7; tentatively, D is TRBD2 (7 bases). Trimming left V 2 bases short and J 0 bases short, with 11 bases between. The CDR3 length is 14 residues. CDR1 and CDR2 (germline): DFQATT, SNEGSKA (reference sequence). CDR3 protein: CSARRRGPSYEQYF. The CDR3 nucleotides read TGCAGTGCTAGAAGGCGGGGGCCCTCCTACGAGCAGTACTTC.

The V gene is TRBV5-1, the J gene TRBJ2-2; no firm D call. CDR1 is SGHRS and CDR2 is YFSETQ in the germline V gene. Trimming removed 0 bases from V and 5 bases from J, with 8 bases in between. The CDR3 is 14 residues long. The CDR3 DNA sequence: TGCGCCAGCAGCTTGGCCACCCCTACCGGGGAGCTGTTTTTT. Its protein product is CASSLATPTGELFF.

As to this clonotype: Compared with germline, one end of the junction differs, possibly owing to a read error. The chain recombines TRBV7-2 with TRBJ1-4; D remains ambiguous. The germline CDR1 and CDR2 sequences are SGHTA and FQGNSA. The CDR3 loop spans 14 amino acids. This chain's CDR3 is CASSLGIREEKLVF. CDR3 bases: TGTGCCAGCAGCTTAGGGATTCGGGAAGAAAAACTGGTTTTT.

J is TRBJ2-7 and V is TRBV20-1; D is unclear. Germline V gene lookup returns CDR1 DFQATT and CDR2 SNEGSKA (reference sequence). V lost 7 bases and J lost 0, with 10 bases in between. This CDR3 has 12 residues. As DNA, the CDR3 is TGCAGTGTAGGTGGGGTCTCCTACGAGCAGTACTTC. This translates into CSVGGVSYEQYF.

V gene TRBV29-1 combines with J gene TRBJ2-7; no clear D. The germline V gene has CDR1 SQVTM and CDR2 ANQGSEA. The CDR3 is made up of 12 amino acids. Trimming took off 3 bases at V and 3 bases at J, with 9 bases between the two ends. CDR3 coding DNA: TGCAGCGTTGAGACCTCCTACTACGAGCAGTACTTC. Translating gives CSVETSYYEQYF.

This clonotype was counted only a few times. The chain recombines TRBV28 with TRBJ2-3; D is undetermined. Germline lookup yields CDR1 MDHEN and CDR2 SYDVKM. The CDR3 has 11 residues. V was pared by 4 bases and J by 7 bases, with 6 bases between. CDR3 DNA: TGTGCCAGCAGTTCCCGTCATACGCAGTATTTT. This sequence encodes CASSSRHTQYF.

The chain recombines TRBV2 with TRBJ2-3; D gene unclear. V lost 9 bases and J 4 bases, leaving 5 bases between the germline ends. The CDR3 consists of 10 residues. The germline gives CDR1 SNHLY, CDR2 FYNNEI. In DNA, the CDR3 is TGTGCCAGGGCCCCAGATACGCAGTATTTT. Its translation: CARAPDTQYF.

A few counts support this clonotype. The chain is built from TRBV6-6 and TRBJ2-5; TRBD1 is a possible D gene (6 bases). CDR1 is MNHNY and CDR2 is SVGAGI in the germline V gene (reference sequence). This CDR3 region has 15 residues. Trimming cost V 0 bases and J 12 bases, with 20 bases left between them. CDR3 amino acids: CASSYSDARTDLKYF. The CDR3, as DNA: TGTGCCAGCAGTTACTCGGACGCTAGGACAGACCTCAAGTACTTC.

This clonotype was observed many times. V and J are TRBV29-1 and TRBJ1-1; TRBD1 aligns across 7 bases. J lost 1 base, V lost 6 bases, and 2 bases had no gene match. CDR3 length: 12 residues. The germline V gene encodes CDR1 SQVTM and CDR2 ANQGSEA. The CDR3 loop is CSVRGPNTEAFF. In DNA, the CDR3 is TGCAGCGTGAGGGGGCCGAACACTGAAGCTTTCTTT.

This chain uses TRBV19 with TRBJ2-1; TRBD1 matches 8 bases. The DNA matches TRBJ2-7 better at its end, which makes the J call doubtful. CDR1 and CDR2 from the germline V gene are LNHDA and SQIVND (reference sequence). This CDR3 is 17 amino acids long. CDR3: CASGFSTRGRPYNEQYF. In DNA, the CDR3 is TGTGCCAGTGGGTTTTCTACCAGGGGGCGCCCCTACAATGAGCAGTACTTC.

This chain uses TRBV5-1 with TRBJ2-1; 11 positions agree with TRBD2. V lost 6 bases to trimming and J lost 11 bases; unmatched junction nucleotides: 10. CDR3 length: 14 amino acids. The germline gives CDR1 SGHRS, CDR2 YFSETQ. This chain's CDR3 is CASIAGTSGVKQFF. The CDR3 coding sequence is TGCGCCAGCATAGCAGGGACTAGCGGAGTAAAGCAGTTCTTC.

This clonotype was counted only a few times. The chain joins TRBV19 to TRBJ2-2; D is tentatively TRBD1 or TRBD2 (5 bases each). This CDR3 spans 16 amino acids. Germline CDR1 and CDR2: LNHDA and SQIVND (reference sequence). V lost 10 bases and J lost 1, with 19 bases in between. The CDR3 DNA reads TGTGCCACCCGGATCCGGGACGTCCAGAACACCGGGGAGCTGTTTTTT. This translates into CATRIRDVQNTGELFF.

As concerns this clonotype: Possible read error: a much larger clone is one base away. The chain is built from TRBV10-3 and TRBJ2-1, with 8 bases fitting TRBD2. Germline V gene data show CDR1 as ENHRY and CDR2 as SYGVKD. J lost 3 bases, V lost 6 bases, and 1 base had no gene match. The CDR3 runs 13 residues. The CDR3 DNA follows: TGTGCCATCAGCCGGGGGGGCTACAATGAGCAGTTCTTC. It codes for CAISRGGYNEQFF.

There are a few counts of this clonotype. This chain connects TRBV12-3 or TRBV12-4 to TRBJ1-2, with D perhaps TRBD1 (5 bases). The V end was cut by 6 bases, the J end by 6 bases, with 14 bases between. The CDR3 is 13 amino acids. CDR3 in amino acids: CASSQRQTHGYTF. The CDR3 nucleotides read TGTGCCAGCAGCCAAAGACAGACCCATGGCTACACCTTC.

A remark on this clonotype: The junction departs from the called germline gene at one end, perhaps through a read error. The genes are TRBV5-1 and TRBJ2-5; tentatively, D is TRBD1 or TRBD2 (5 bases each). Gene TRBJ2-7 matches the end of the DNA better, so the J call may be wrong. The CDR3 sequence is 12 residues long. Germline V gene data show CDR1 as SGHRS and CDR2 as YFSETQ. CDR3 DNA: TGCACCAGCAGCCGAGAAGGGACCGAGCAGTACTTC. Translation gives CTSSREGTEQYF.

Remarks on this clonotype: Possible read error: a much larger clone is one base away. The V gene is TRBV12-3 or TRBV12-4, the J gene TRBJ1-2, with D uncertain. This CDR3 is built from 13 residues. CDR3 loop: CASSLPGTYSYTF. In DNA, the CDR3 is TGTGCCAGCAGTTTACCAGGAACCTATAGCTACACCTTC.

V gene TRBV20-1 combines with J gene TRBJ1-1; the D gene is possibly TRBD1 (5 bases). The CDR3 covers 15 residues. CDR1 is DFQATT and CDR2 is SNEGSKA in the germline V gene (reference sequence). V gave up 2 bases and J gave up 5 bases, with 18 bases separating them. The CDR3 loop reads CSARPTGLRATEAFF. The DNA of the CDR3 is TGCAGTGCTAGACCCACGGGACTCAGGGCGACTGAAGCTTTCTTT.

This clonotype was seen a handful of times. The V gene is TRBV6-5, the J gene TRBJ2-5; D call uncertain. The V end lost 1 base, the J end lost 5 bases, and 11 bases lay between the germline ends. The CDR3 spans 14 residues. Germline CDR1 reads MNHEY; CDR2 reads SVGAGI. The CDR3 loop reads CASSYFRSGETQYF. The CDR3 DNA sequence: TGTGCCAGCAGTTACTTCCGGTCTGGCGAGACCCAGTACTTC.

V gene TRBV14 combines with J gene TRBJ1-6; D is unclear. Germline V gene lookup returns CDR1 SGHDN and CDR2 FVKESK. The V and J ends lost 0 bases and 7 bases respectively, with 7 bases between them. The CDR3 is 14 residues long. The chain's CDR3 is CASSQDILNSPLHF. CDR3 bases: TGTGCCAGCAGCCAAGATATTTTGAATTCACCCCTCCACTTT.

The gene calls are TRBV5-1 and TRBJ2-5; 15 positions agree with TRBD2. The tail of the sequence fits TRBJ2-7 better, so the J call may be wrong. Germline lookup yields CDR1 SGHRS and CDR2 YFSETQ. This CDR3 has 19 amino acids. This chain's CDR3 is CASGIPRPGTSGGTYEQYF. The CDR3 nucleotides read TGCGCCAGCGGCATCCCTAGACCCGGGACTAGCGGGGGGACCTACGAGCAGTACTTC.

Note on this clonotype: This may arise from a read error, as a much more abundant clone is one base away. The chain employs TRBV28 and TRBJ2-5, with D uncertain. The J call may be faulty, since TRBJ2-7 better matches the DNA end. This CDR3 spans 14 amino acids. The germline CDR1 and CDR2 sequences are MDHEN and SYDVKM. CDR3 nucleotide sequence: TGTGCCAGCAGTTTATGGAGTAGGGCGAGCGAGCAGTACTTC. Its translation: CASSLWSRASEQYF.